This T cell receptor beta chain was observed in a study of spatial heterogeneity in lung cancer. Time point noted: sample taken at primary tumor resection. The CDR3 length is 15 residues. CDR1 is MNHNS and CDR2 is SASEGT in the germline V gene. With 8 bases removed from V and 4 bases from J, the gap between germline ends came to 19 bases. One entry per CDR3 protein, called by TCRdb with MiXCR from the 5' RACE reads. The sample carries under 25,000 distinct CDR3 sequences, 5.5% to 7.5% recorded once. The rearrangement links TRBV6-1 to TRBJ2-3, with a weak D call TRBD2 (7 bases). Sample: PBMCs, taken at surgery. This receptor was taken from a male donor with early-stage non-small cell lung cancer. The CDR3 reads CASSGGQQNSDTQYF. The DNA of the CDR3 is TGTGCCAGCTCGGGAGGACAGCAAAACTCAGATACGCAGTATTTT.